This TCR beta chain was obtained from a study of cytomegalovirus exposure and HLA in healthy donors. Study as a whole: Roughly 180 million T cells yielded approximately 100 million unique TCR beta sequences, as an earlier analysis found. Study outcomes and limitations: Sequencing likely produced, as an artifact, a cluster of highly shared sequence variants. A classifier reportedly called cytomegalovirus status with high sensitivity and specificity. The productive fraction for most TCR beta V segments was about 87% or about 30% in an earlier analysis.

As regards this clone: Its antigen is not known.

Per the germline V gene, CDR1 is SGHRS and CDR2 is YFSETQ. The CDR3 runs to 14 residues. The V gene end was trimmed by 0 bases and the J gene end by 2 bases; junction bases not matched to a gene: 2. The PCR contained 60 Vbeta and 13 Jbeta primers. The assay was immunoSEQ multiplex PCR, and TCRdb's table has in-frame clones only and misses some. This table holds roughly 190,000 clones, more than 75% found once. The receptor was isolated from a man aged 35 to 55 in good health and CMV-seropositive. J is TRBJ2-7 and V is TRBV5-1, with 7 bases lining up with TRBD2. Sequencing was performed on PBMCs. The CDR3 sequence: CASSLAGGTYEQYF. In nucleotides, the CDR3 is TGCGCCAGCAGCTTGGCGGGAGGAACCTACGAGCAGTACTTC. Variable domain in full (rest from reference TRBV5-1 and TRBJ2-7): KAGVTQTPRYLIKTRGQQVTLSCSPISGHRSVSWYQQTPGQGLQFLFEYFSETQRNKGNFPGRFSGRQFSNSRSEMNVSTLELGDSALYLCASSLAGGTYEQYFGPGTRLTVT.